The following is a T cell receptor beta chain sequence with its context. V was trimmed by 5 bases and J by 0 bases, leaving 5 bases between them. CDR1 MNHEY and CDR2 SMNVEV come from the germline V gene (reference sequence). There are 14 residues in the CDR3. These data originate in a study of early stage breast cancer tumors. Study summary: About 70% of the 16 invasive tumors were ER+, PR+ and HER2-. The ER+/PR+/HER2- tumors included seven or eight ductal and a few lobular carcinomas.

Produced via immunoSEQ multiplex PCR; TCRdb's table is partial and in-frame only. The sample yields around 28,000 clones, under 75% seen once. Specimen: blood. V is TRBV27 and J is TRBJ2-6, with TRBD2 as a possible D gene (5 bases). This clonotype was obtained from a person aged 45 to 60 with breast cancer. The CDR3 region is CASSRDSGANVLTF. The CDR3 DNA reads TGTGCCAGCAGTCGGGACTCTGGGGCCAACGTCCTGACTTTC.